The 26 T cell receptor beta chains below all came from one sample that was sequenced in a study of CD8+ T cells in alopecia areata. The treatment is: oral pan-JAK inhibitor, 5-10 mg twice daily. Reverse transcription of extracted RNA yielded cDNA, which provided the sequencing template. The data were produced by immunoSEQ multiplex PCR, yet TCRdb's version contains in-frame clones alone and is incomplete. This sample carries hundreds of thousands of clones, more than 55% of them seen once, and the ten largest clones take 1% to 1.5%. The sequencing used CD4+ T cells sorted from blood, collected around week 42, from a patient treated with tofacitinib. The receptors derive from a human donor with alopecia areata.

This clone showed up just a few times. The gene calls are TRBV5-1 and TRBJ2-3; D unresolved. The V and J ends lost 3 bases and 6 bases respectively, with 14 bases between them. The CDR3 is made up of 14 amino acids. Per the germline V gene, CDR1 is SGHRS and CDR2 is YFSETQ. The CDR3 DNA reads TGCGCCAGCAGCTCGAAAGGGATCATGGATACGCAGTATTTT. This translates into CASSSKGIMDTQYF.

The chain combines TRBV7-9 with TRBJ1-5, with 8 bases identical to TRBD1. Per the germline V gene, CDR1 is SEHNR and CDR2 is FQNEAQ (reference sequence). The CDR3 loop spans 15 amino acids. J was trimmed by 4 bases and V by 5 bases; bases with no gene match: 7. The CDR3 here is CASSPPGQVNQPQHF. The CDR3 coding sequence is TGTGCCAGCAGCCCCCCGGGACAGGTTAATCAGCCCCAGCATTTT.

This sequence joins TRBV29-1 and TRBJ1-1, with D possibly being TRBD1 (6 bases). Germline V lookup: CDR1 SQVTM, CDR2 ANQGSEA. V lost 3 bases to trimming and J lost 5 bases, with 13 bases between them. The length of the CDR3 is 13 residues. CDR3 in amino acids: CSVDRGATTEAFF. CDR3 nucleotide sequence: TGCAGCGTTGATCGGGGGGCGACGACTGAAGCTTTCTTT.

The V call is TRBV29-1, the J call TRBJ1-6, with TRBD1 as a possible D gene (6 bases). The CDR3 extends over 13 amino acids. V was clipped by 8 bases and J by 11 bases, with 19 bases between them. In germline, CDR1 is SQVTM, CDR2 ANQGSEA. For the CDR3, the DNA is TGCAGCACCCCCGGGGACAAAGAGGCACCCCTCCACTTT. The encoded protein is CSTPGDKEAPLHF.

V and J are TRBV9 and TRBJ1-3; TRBD1 might be the D (5 bases). Per the germline V gene, CDR1 is SGDLS and CDR2 is YYNGEE. The CDR3 is 16 amino acids. Between the trimmed V and J ends, which lost 0 bases and 4 bases, there was a span of 14 bases. This chain's CDR3 is CASSVGSAQGGNTIYF. CDR3 DNA: TGTGCCAGCAGCGTAGGTTCAGCCCAGGGAGGAAACACCATATATTTT.

In its sample, this clone was seen once. J is TRBJ1-2 and V is TRBV5-6, with TRBD1 matching over 7 bases. Per the germline V gene, CDR1 is SGHDT and CDR2 is YYEEEE. V shed 3 bases, J shed 8 bases, and the junction held 7 bases outside the gene matches. This CDR3 spans 13 amino acids. The CDR3 reads CASSSGTAGGYTF. The DNA for the CDR3 is TGTGCCAGCAGCTCTGGGACAGCCGGCGGCTACACCTTC.

The chain employs TRBV6-5 and TRBJ2-1; 13 nucleotides agree with TRBD2. Germline CDR1 is MNHEY and CDR2 is SVGAGI. CDR3 length equals 15 residues. V trimming: 7 bases; J trimming: 7 bases; junction bases outside the gene matches: 7. The CDR3 bases are TGTGCCAGCAAGCAACTAGCGGGGGGGCCTAATGAGCAGTTCTTC. Translating it yields CASKQLAGGPNEQFF.

In this sample, this clone turned up once. The rearrangement links TRBV27 to TRBJ1-5; TRBD1 might be the D (6 bases). The CDR3 is made up of 17 amino acids. V was clipped by 5 bases and J by 0 bases, with 17 bases between them. CDR1 is MNHEY and CDR2 is SMNVEV in the germline V gene (reference sequence). CDR3 nucleotides: TGTGCCAGCAGTCTCCCACGGGGGCTGGGTAGCAATCAGCCCCAGCATTTT. Protein product: CASSLPRGLGSNQPQHF.

This clone was recorded only once. The chain links TRBV4-3 to TRBJ2-6; D not certain. The CDR3 spans 16 residues. V was cut by 0 bases and J by 0 bases, with 6 bases left in between. The germline gives CDR1 LGHNA, CDR2 YSLEER. CDR3 DNA: TGCGCCAGCAGCCAAGATCTGCTCTCTGGGGCCAACGTCCTGACTTTC. This codes for CASSQDLLSGANVLTF.

The chain links TRBV25-1 to TRBJ1-5; D remains ambiguous. V dropped 3 bases and J dropped 4 bases, with 10 bases sitting between them. This CDR3 has 14 residues. CDR1 and CDR2 (germline): MGHDK, SYGVNS. The DNA for the CDR3 is TGTGCCAGCAGTGAGTCGATGGGGAATCAGCCCCAGCATTTT. Translated: CASSESMGNQPQHF.

V and J are TRBV29-1 and TRBJ2-5; possible D gene TRBD1, 6 bases. In germline, CDR1 is SQVTM, CDR2 ANQGSEA. There are 14 residues in the CDR3. The germline V and J ends were trimmed by 4 bases and 5 bases, with 17 bases remaining between them. CDR3 DNA: TGCAGCGTTGTGGGGGCGCTTGGTAAGGAGACCCAGTACTTC. Encoded protein: CSVVGALGKETQYF. The variable domain in full, completed from reference TRBV29-1 and TRBJ2-5, reads SAVISQKPSRDICQRGTSLTIQCQVDSQVTMMFWYRQQPGQSLTLIATANQGSEATYESGFVIDKFPISRPNLTFSTLTVSNMSPEDSSIYLCSVVGALGKETQYFGPGTRLLVL.

This clone has a count of ten or more. The gene calls are TRBV11-2 and TRBJ2-2; D is possibly TRBD2 (5 bases). The V and J ends lost 1 base and 1 base respectively, with 13 bases between them. This CDR3 is 17 amino acids long. Per the germline V gene, CDR1 is SGHAT and CDR2 is FQNNGV. This CDR3 is CASSLAREGRNTGELFF. The CDR3 nucleotides read TGTGCCAGCAGCTTAGCCCGAGAAGGGAGGAACACCGGGGAGCTGTTTTTT.

This chain joins TRBV29-1 and TRBJ1-5, with a possible D match to TRBD1 (5 bases). Germline V CDR1 and CDR2: SQVTM, ANQGSEA. The V end lost 4 bases, the J end lost 3 bases, and 10 bases lay between the germline ends. This CDR3 is built from 13 residues. In DNA, the CDR3 is TGCAGCGTTGTGGACACCATCAATCAGCCCCAGCATTTT. Translated, it gives CSVVDTINQPQHF.

This clone showed up just a few times. The chain uses TRBV29-1 and TRBJ2-1; D may match TRBD1 or TRBD2 (6 bases each). V was trimmed by 6 bases and J by 0 bases, leaving 15 bases between them. Germline V CDR1 and CDR2: SQVTM, ANQGSEA. The CDR3 length is 15 residues. CDR3 region: CSVAGGGSSYNEQFF. Written as DNA, the CDR3 is TGCAGCGTGGCCGGAGGGGGATCCTCCTACAATGAGCAGTTCTTC.

This clone qualifies as medium-sized. Here the CDR3 reads CAIRTSQETQYF. In nucleotides, the CDR3 is TGTGCCATCAGGACTAGCCAAGAGACCCAGTACTTC. The chain recombines TRBV10-3 with TRBJ2-5; tentatively, D is TRBD2 (6 bases). The CDR3 is 12 amino acids. Germline lookup yields CDR1 ENHRY and CDR2 SYGVKD. Trimming removed 6 bases at V and 1 base at J, with 6 bases between.

As concerns this clone: The sample holds other DNA sequences that translate to the same CDR3. The V gene is TRBV5-1, the J gene TRBJ2-5; D ambiguous. The CDR3 contains 11 residues. Germline CDR1 reads SGHRS; CDR2 reads YFSETQ. V dropped 1 base and J dropped 4 bases, with 2 bases sitting between them. This CDR3 is CASSLSETQYF. For the CDR3, the DNA is TGCGCCAGCAGCTTGTCAGAGACCCAGTACTTC. Full variable domain (outside the CDR3, taken from reference TRBV5-1 and TRBJ2-5): KAGVTQTPRYLIKTRGQQVTLSCSPISGHRSVSWYQQTPGQGLQFLFEYFSETQRNKGNFPGRFSGRQFSNSRSEMNVSTLELGDSALYLCASSLSETQYFGPGTRLLVL.

In nucleotides, the CDR3 is TGTGCCAGCAGCTGGGGGACTCGCACAGATACGCAGTATTTT. This gives the protein CASSWGTRTDTQYF. The V call is TRBV7-2, the J call TRBJ2-3; tentatively, D is TRBD2 (6 bases). The CDR3 covers 14 residues. The germline V gene has CDR1 SGHTA and CDR2 FQGNSA. Deletions cut 4 bases from V and 1 base from J, with 9 bases between.

The count of this clone is one. V gene TRBV20-1 combines with J gene TRBJ1-2; D uncertain. Germline CDR1 DFQATT, CDR2 SNEGSKA (reference sequence). This CDR3 contains 11 residues. Trimming cost V 6 bases and J 4 bases, with 9 bases left between them. The CDR3 coding sequence is TGCAGTGCCCCGCAGAGCTATGGCTACACCTTC. It specifies CSAPQSYGYTF.

This clone came up a few times. The germline gene is not matched at one end of the junction; a read error may be the cause. The chain employs TRBV29-1 and TRBJ2-3; D is unclear. There are 13 residues in the CDR3. CDR1 is SQVTM and CDR2 is ANQGSEA in the germline V gene. CDR3 bases: TGCAGCGTTGTGAGACGCCTCACATATACGCAGTATTTT. Protein sequence: CSVVRRLTYTQYF.

The chain joins TRBV27 to TRBJ2-1, with D tentatively TRBD2 (6 bases). V was cut by 5 bases and J by 3 bases, with 14 bases left in between. Germline CDR1 and CDR2: MNHEY and SMNVEV (reference sequence). CDR3 length: 15 residues. The CDR3 reads CASSLEGRLYNEQFF. For the CDR3, the DNA is TGTGCCAGCAGTCTGGAGGGGAGGCTCTACAATGAGCAGTTCTTC.

This clone has only a few counts. V gene TRBV4-3 combines with J gene TRBJ1-2, with 8 bases fitting TRBD1. The CDR3 length is 18 residues. Unmatched junction bases numbered 11, after V lost 0 bases and J lost 2 bases. CDR1 and CDR2 (germline): LGHNA, YSLEER. The CDR3 coding sequence is TGCGCCAGCAGCCAAGACCGAATGACAGGGGCCGTGAACTATGGCTACACCTTC. Translating it yields CASSQDRMTGAVNYGYTF.

This clone was seen a handful of times. The chain couples TRBV19 to TRBJ1-5; 12 bases fit TRBD1. CDR3 size: 16 residues. Germline V gene sequence: CDR1 LNHDA, CDR2 SQIVND (reference sequence). The V segment lost 5 bases and the J segment 6 bases; nucleotides outside the gene matches: 8. CDR3 amino acids: CASSHGGTGGGQPQHF. For the CDR3, the DNA is TGTGCCAGTAGTCACGGCGGGACAGGGGGCGGTCAGCCCCAGCATTTT.

The chain uses TRBV15 and TRBJ1-5; TRBD1 aligns across 10 bases. V was pared by 3 bases and J by 4 bases, with 18 bases of the junction left unmatched. The CDR3 extends over 20 amino acids. Germline V lookup: CDR1 LNHNV, CDR2 YYDKDF (reference sequence). The CDR3: CATSSAGTGDLLGLNQPQHF. The CDR3 region has the DNA TGTGCCACCAGCAGTGCCGGGACAGGGGACCTACTTGGGCTTAATCAGCCCCAGCATTTT.

The chain is built from TRBV25-1 and TRBJ2-3; D may match TRBD1 or TRBD2 (5 bases each). Germline values: CDR1 MGHDK, CDR2 SYGVNS. Trimming left V 2 bases short and J 2 bases short, with 11 bases between. The CDR3 consists of 15 residues. The CDR3 coding sequence is TGTGCCAGCAGTGAAGCGGTGGGGGTCACAGATACGCAGTATTTT. Encoded protein: CASSEAVGVTDTQYF.

J is TRBJ2-2 and V is TRBV27, with D tentatively TRBD1 or TRBD2 (7 bases each). CDR3 length equals 16 residues. Germline CDR1 is MNHEY and CDR2 is SMNVEV (reference sequence). Trimming stripped 1 base from V and 5 bases from J, with 14 bases between. CDR3 sequence (DNA): TGTGCCAGCAGTTTATTGGGGACAGCGGGGACCGGGGAGCTGTTTTTT. As protein: CASSLLGTAGTGELFF.

J is TRBJ1-2 and V is TRBV9, with TRBD1 identical over 7 bases. The length of the CDR3 is 13 residues. Germline CDR1 and CDR2: SGDLS and YYNGEE. The trim removed 4 bases at V and 5 bases at J, leaving 5 bases unmatched. CDR3 nucleotide sequence: TGTGCCAGCAGCTATGGGACAGCGTATGGCTACACCTTC. Amino acid sequence: CASSYGTAYGYTF.